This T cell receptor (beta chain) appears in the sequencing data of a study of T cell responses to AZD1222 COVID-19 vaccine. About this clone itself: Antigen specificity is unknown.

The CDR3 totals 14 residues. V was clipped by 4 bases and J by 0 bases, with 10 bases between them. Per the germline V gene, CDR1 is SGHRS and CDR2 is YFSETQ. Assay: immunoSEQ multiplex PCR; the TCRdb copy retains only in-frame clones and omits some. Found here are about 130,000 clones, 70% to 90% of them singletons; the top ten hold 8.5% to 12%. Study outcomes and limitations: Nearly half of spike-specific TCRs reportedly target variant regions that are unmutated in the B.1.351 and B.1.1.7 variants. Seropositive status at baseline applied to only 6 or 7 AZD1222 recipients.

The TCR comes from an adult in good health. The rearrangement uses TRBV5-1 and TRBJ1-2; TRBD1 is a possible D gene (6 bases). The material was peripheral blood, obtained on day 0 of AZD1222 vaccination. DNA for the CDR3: TGCGCCAGCAGCCAGCGGGGGCCTAACTATGGCTACACCTTC. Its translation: CASSQRGPNYGYTF.